Below are 18 T cell receptor beta chains sequenced from a single sample in a study of T cells after yellow fever vaccination. TCRdb ran MiXCR on the 5' RACE reads and lists one entry per CDR3 protein. The sample contains a few hundred thousand distinct CDR3 sequences, more than 5.5% of which appear only once. The sequencing used PBMCs, collected 5 days after the yellow fever booster vaccination. Receptors were obtained from a man aged 30 to 39 who received the YFV17D yellow fever vaccine.

The chain links TRBV7-2 to TRBJ2-6; 9 bases align to TRBD1. The CDR3 is 16 residues long. Germline-derived CDR1 and CDR2 are SGHTA and FQGNSA. Trimming at V came to 6 bases and at J to 1 base, leaving 4 bases not matched to a gene. For the CDR3, the DNA is TGTGCCAGCAGAGACGGGACAGGGTCTGGGGCCAACGTCCTGACTTTC. Amino acids: CASRDGTGSGANVLTF.

This clonotype was seen repeatedly, ten times or more. The V call is TRBV12-3 or TRBV12-4, the J call TRBJ2-5; 9 bases match TRBD2. Trimming removed 3 bases from V and 4 bases from J; junction bases left unmatched: 3. There are 14 residues in the CDR3. CDR3 nucleotides: TGTGCCAGCAGTTTTAGCGGGAGCCCAGAGACCCAGTACTTC. Translating gives CASSFSGSPETQYF.

This clonotype was recorded a few times. The chain is built from TRBV19 and TRBJ2-2; TRBD1 or TRBD2 may be the D gene (5 bases each). This CDR3 comprises 14 residues. V lost 7 bases, J lost 4 bases, and 13 bases lay in between. Germline V gives CDR1 LNHDA, CDR2 SQIVND (reference sequence). Written as DNA, the CDR3 is TGTGCCAGTATCAATCCTGGGGGCACCGGGGAGCTGTTTTTT. It encodes CASINPGGTGELFF.

This clonotype was counted only a few times. The rearrangement joins TRBV20-1 to TRBJ1-3; D perhaps matches TRBD1 (5 bases). Deletions cut 6 bases from V and 8 bases from J, with 26 bases between. The CDR3 is 16 amino acids. The germline CDR1 and CDR2 sequences are DFQATT and SNEGSKA (reference sequence). CDR3 in DNA: TGCAGTGCCCTGGCCCGAGGATTTACAGGTGCAGACACCATATATTTT. This translates into CSALARGFTGADTIYF.

This clonotype was detected a few times. The chain employs TRBV20-1 and TRBJ2-1, with D possibly matching TRBD1 (5 bases). V lost 5 bases, J lost 5 bases, and 13 bases lay in between. CDR3 length: 13 residues. Germline values: CDR1 DFQATT, CDR2 SNEGSKA (reference sequence). The CDR3 DNA sequence: TGCAGTGCTGATTTGACAGCCGACAATGAGCAGTTCTTC. Translation gives CSADLTADNEQFF.

The V call is TRBV7-8, the J call TRBJ2-5, with 7 bases fitting TRBD2. This CDR3 has 14 amino acids. The junction had 2 bases not matched to a gene; V was cut back by 0 bases and J by 4 bases. Germline CDR1 and CDR2: SGHVS and FQNEAQ. Written as DNA, the CDR3 is TGTGCCAGCAGCTTAGCCGGACTAGTAGAGACCCAGTACTTC. Encoded protein: CASSLAGLVETQYF.

The J gene is TRBJ1-1, the V gene TRBV19; D uncertain. The V and J ends lost 3 bases and 5 bases respectively, with 10 bases between them. This CDR3 has 13 amino acids. Germline-derived CDR1 and CDR2 are LNHDA and SQIVND (reference sequence). As DNA, the CDR3 is TGTGCCAGTAGTATGCGAGAGGGAACTGAAGCTTTCTTT. Amino acids: CASSMREGTEAFF.

This clonotype showed up just a few times. CDR3 region: CASSLARTEAPGTEAFF. In DNA form, the CDR3 reads TGCGCCAGCAGCTTGGCTAGGACAGAGGCCCCTGGCACTGAAGCTTTCTTT. J is TRBJ1-1 and V is TRBV5-1; weak D call: TRBD1 (6 bases). Deletions cut 0 bases from V and 4 bases from J, with 19 bases between. This CDR3 contains 17 residues. Germline V lookup: CDR1 SGHRS, CDR2 YFSETQ.

This clonotype was seen ten or more times. The chain uses TRBV6-1 and TRBJ1-4, with a possible D match to TRBD1 (5 bases). Germline-derived CDR1 and CDR2 are MNHNS and SASEGT. V was shortened by 6 bases and J by 3 bases, with 11 bases between the two germline ends. The CDR3 contains 14 residues. CDR3 DNA: TGTGCCAGCAGAGCAGGGTGGGCTAATGAAAAACTGTTTTTT. Its protein is CASRAGWANEKLFF.

In its sample, this clonotype was seen a few times. The J gene is TRBJ2-1, the V gene TRBV27; 8 nucleotides align to TRBD2. The V gene's germline CDR1 is MNHEY and CDR2 SMNVEV (reference sequence). CDR3 size: 15 residues. After removal of 3 bases from V and 4 bases from J, the junction contained 5 bases not matched to a gene. CDR3 loop: CASSLVAGMYNEQFF. CDR3 sequence (DNA): TGTGCCAGCAGTTTGGTAGCGGGGATGTACAATGAGCAGTTCTTC.

At least ten counts were recorded for this clonotype. V gene TRBV12-3 or TRBV12-4 combines with J gene TRBJ2-4; no firm D call. The CDR3 has 14 amino acids. V was cut by 1 base and J by 6 bases, with 10 bases left in between. CDR3 amino acids: CASSLDGTGNIQYF. CDR3 DNA sequence: TGTGCCAGCAGTTTAGATGGAACCGGAAACATTCAGTACTTC.

Ten or more counts support this clonotype. V is TRBV20-1 and J is TRBJ2-2, with TRBD1 matching over 7 bases. Trimming took 3 bases from V and 5 from J; bases not matched to a gene: 6. CDR1 is DFQATT, CDR2 SNEGSKA, per germline (reference sequence). This CDR3 spans 14 amino acids. CDR3 protein: CSASGPRGTGELFF. In DNA form, the CDR3 reads TGCAGTGCTAGCGGACCCAGGGGGACCGGGGAGCTGTTTTTT.

There are many counts of this clonotype. The chain carries TRBV20-1 and TRBJ2-4; 12 positions agree with TRBD1. The CDR3 sequence is 17 residues long. Germline CDR1 is DFQATT and CDR2 is SNEGSKA (reference sequence). The V segment lost 3 bases and the J segment 5 bases; nucleotides outside the gene matches: 11. The CDR3 loop is CSARAAPGQGAENIQYF. CDR3 coding DNA: TGCAGTGCTAGGGCCGCCCCGGGACAGGGGGCCGAAAACATTCAGTACTTC.

The chain carries TRBV7-2 and TRBJ2-1, with 9 bases lining up with TRBD2. Germline CDR1 reads SGHTA; CDR2 reads FQGNSA. V was clipped by 5 bases and J by 4 bases; unmatched bases: 6. The CDR3 has 15 residues. Written as DNA, the CDR3 is TGTGCCAGCAGCCCGTCTAGCGGGACTTACAATGAGCAGTTCTTC. Its translation: CASSPSSGTYNEQFF.

The gene calls are TRBV2 and TRBJ2-5; perhaps TRBD2 as D (5 bases). Trimming left V 6 bases short and J 3 bases short, with 8 bases between. The germline gives CDR1 SNHLY, CDR2 FYNNEI. This CDR3 region has 12 residues. DNA of the CDR3: TGTGCCAGCAGGGGAGTAAAAGAGACCCAGTACTTC. Its translation: CASRGVKETQYF.

This clonotype came up many times. The V gene is TRBV6-5, the J gene TRBJ1-2; D not resolved. CDR1 is MNHEY and CDR2 is SVGAGI in the germline V gene. The CDR3 extends over 12 amino acids. V lost 11 bases and J lost 8, with 18 bases in between. The CDR3 DNA follows: TGTGCCTCACAAGGCCCTGGCGGGGGCTACACCTTC. Amino acid sequence: CASQGPGGGYTF.

There are many counts of this clonotype. The genes are TRBV6-5 and TRBJ2-2; 9 bases agree with TRBD1. Germline lookup yields CDR1 MNHEY and CDR2 SVGAGI. Unmatched junction bases numbered 7, after V lost 6 bases and J lost 5 bases. CDR3 size: 15 residues. DNA of the CDR3: TGTGCCAGCAGCTTACAGGGGGCAGTGACCGGGGAGCTGTTTTTT. Translating it yields CASSLQGAVTGELFF.

This clonotype was recorded a few times. The gene calls are TRBV5-4 and TRBJ2-5, with D possibly TRBD1 on 6 matching bases. This CDR3 has 14 residues. Germline V gene lookup returns CDR1 SGHNT and CDR2 YYREEE (reference sequence). The ends were cut back, 4 bases at V and 1 base at J, with 11 bases in the middle. As DNA, the CDR3 is TGTGCCAGCAGCCTCCCGGACAGCCAAGAGACCCAGTACTTC. Translation: CASSLPDSQETQYF.